This is a list of T cell receptor beta chains from one sample in a study of immune evolution from preneoplasia to lung adenocarcinoma. Profiling relied on immunoSEQ multiplex PCR, and the TCRdb table lists in-frame clones only, not all of them. Among over 30,000 clones listed, about 73% were seen once. Sequenced: FFPE invasive lung adenocarcinoma tissue. These receptors were collected from a person aged 55 to 70 with lung adenocarcinoma. Each CDR3 is given with its conserved first and last residue. Each record gives: D gene, clone size, V gene, J gene, CDR3 protein, CDR3 DNA. D genes are given only for firm matches. A clone size is listed for some rows: how often the clone was seen (once, few, many), or a class if it is expanded.

.,many,TRBV6-6,TRBJ2-7,CASSYVGVTSGQQYF,TGTGCCAGCAGTTACGTTGGGGTAACCTCCGGGCAGCAGTACTTC
.,.,TRBV11-3,TRBJ2-1,CASSLSPSSVKYNEQFF,TGTGCCAGCAGCTTATCCCCTTCTAGCGTCAAGTACAATGAGCAGTTCTTC
.,.,TRBV5-1,TRBJ2-7,CASSFETSEQYF,TGCGCCAGCAGCTTTGAAACGAGCGAGCAGTACTTC
.,.,TRBV12-1,TRBJ2-1,CASSLDQLGTRMVF,TGTGCCAGCAGCCTGGATCAACTCGGGACTAGAATGGTCTTC
.,.,TRBV6-1,TRBJ2-3,CASSGRKDRPAITDTQYF,TGTGCCAGCAGTGGACGCAAGGACAGACCAGCGATCACAGATACGCAGTATTTT
.,.,TRBV9,TRBJ1-4,CASARGSMDEKLFF,TGTGCCAGCGCCCGGGGAAGTATGGATGAAAAACTGTTTTTT
TRBD2,few,TRBV7-9,TRBJ2-7,CASSRGGNWHEQYF,TGTGCCAGCAGCCGGGGGGGGAATTGGCACGAGCAGTACTTC
.,few,TRBV30,TRBJ2-3,CAWSEERRGTQYF,TGTGCCTGGAGTGAGGAAAGGCGAGGTACGCAGTATTTT
.,.,TRBV7-9,TRBJ1-1,CASSLTSSEAFF,TGTGCCAGCAGCTTAACATCATCTGAAGCTTTCTTT
.,.,TRBV27,TRBJ1-1,CASSYRFVNGEAFF,TGTGCCAGCAGTTATAGGTTTGTGAACGGTGAAGCTTTCTTT
.,.,TRBV5-1,TRBJ2-5,CASSLEVTEKETQYF,TGCGCCAGCAGCTTGGAAGTGACCGAAAAAGAGACCCAGTACTTC
.,.,TRBV28,TRBJ1-4,CASTGSTRLLFF,TGTGCCAGCACCGGTAGTACTCGGTTACTGTTTTTT
TRBD1,few,TRBV11-3,TRBJ1-1,CASSLPYPPGQGMLDTEAFF,TGTGCCAGCAGCTTACCATACCCGCCGGGACAGGGGATGTTGGACACTGAAGCTTTCTTT
.,few,TRBV7-9,TRBJ2-2,CASSLFSRGTGELFF,TGTGCCAGCAGCTTATTCAGCCGGGGCACCGGGGAGCTGTTTTTT
.,medium-sized,TRBV6-5,TRBJ2-1,CASSYRGSLFYNEQFF,TGTGCCAGCAGTTACAGGGGGAGTCTATTCTACAATGAGCAGTTCTTC
.,.,TRBV6-1,TRBJ2-5,CASSRGQQTQETQYF,TGTGCCAGCAGTCGGGGCCAACAAACGCAAGAAACCCAGTACTTC
.,.,TRBV18,TRBJ2-2,CASSPSVANTGELFF,TGTGCCAGCTCACCAAGCGTAGCGAACACCGGGGAGCTGTTTTTT
.,.,TRBV2,TRBJ2-3,CASKVGQHPDTQYF,TGTGCCAGCAAAGTCGGACAGCACCCAGATACGCAGTATTTT
TRBD2,.,TRBV19,TRBJ2-1,CASSMGPGGYNEQFF,TGTGCCAGTAGTATGGGTCCGGGGGGCTACAATGAGCAGTTCTTC
TRBD1,.,TRBV27,TRBJ1-2,CASSLRASYRGRANYGYTF,TGTGCCAGCAGTTTAAGAGCCTCATACAGGGGTAGAGCTAACTATGGCTACACCTTC
.,.,TRBV28,TRBJ1-1,CASSFGRNTEAFF,TGTGCCAGCAGTTTCGGAAGGAACACTGAAGCTTTCTTT
TRBD1,.,TRBV29-1,TRBJ2-2,CSVSRGLINTGELFF,TGCAGCGTTTCCAGGGGGCTGATTAACACCGGGGAGCTGTTTTTT
TRBD1,.,TRBV15,TRBJ1-5,CATSSRLQGAVQPQHF,TGTGCCACCAGCAGTAGACTACAGGGGGCGGTTCAGCCCCAGCATTTT
.,few,TRBV28,TRBJ2-7,CASRDPQGNEQYF,TGTGCCAGCAGGGATCCACAGGGAAACGAGCAGTACTTC
.,.,TRBV5-6,TRBJ1-1,CASSPMGRATEAFF,TGTGCCAGCAGCCCCATGGGACGGGCGACTGAAGCTTTCTTT
.,.,TRBV28,TRBJ1-5,CASSLRTAYSNQPQHF,TGTGCCAGCAGTTTACGGACAGCGTATAGCAATCAGCCCCAGCATTTT
TRBD1,.,TRBV10-3,TRBJ2-7,CAISEILDRVSEQYF,TGTGCCATCAGTGAGATTCTGGACAGGGTCTCCGAGCAGTACTTC
.,.,TRBV11-2,TRBJ2-7,CASSPRGHPGYEQYF,TGTGCCAGCAGCCCCCGGGGGCACCCTGGGTACGAGCAGTACTTC